Reported below is one T cell receptor beta chain. The CDR3 runs to 15 residues. J gave up 7 bases and V 2 bases, and 6 bases lay outside the gene matches. Germline-derived CDR1 and CDR2 are SGDLS and YYNGEE. This sample is part of a study of OX40 agonist ivuxolimab in advanced cancers. Measured with immunoSEQ multiplex PCR; TCRdb has only the in-frame clones, and not every one. This table has around 65,000 clones, over 75% appearing once. The chain is built from TRBV9 and TRBJ2-7, with 13 bases matching TRBD2. The TCR originated in an adult with an advanced solid tumor such as melanoma, head and neck, liver or kidney cancer. This specimen was CD4+ or CD8+ T cells sorted from blood, taken in a trial of the OX40 agonist ivuxolimab. The CDR3, as DNA: TGTGCCAGCAGCGTCGGGGGACTAGCGGGAAGAGAGCAGTACTTC. The encoded protein is CASSVGGLAGREQYF.